These T cell receptor beta chains were read from a single sample in a study of cytomegalovirus exposure and HLA in healthy donors. Here immunoSEQ multiplex PCR was the method, and the copy in TCRdb shows in-frame clones only, minus some. Here the sample spans fewer than 120,000 clones, around three quarters being singletons. The sample taken for sequencing was PBMCs. These receptors all come from a woman under 40 in good health and CMV-seronegative. Both conserved end residues are part of each CDR3. The order of the fields is V gene, J gene, clone size, D gene, CDR3 protein, CDR3 DNA. D genes are given only for firm matches. Clone size is stated in some rows and not others, as once, few, many or a class when expanded.

v_call: TRBV11-2
j_call: TRBJ2-7
clone_size: .
d_call: .
cdr3_aa: CASSTGQFYEQYF
cdr3_nt: TGTGCCAGCAGTACAGGACAGTTCTACGAGCAGTACTTC

v_call: TRBV29-1
j_call: TRBJ2-1
clone_size: .
d_call: TRBD1
cdr3_aa: CSVEDGGQGLSLTLFRQFF
cdr3_nt: TGCAGCGTTGAAGATGGGGGACAGGGACTGAGTTTGACACTTTTCAGGCAGTTCTTC

v_call: TRBV7-2
j_call: TRBJ2-7
clone_size: .
d_call: TRBD1
cdr3_aa: CASSQGGRGSYEQYF
cdr3_nt: TGTGCCAGCAGCCAAGGGGGCAGGGGGTCCTACGAGCAGTACTTC

v_call: TRBV27
j_call: TRBJ2-7
clone_size: .
d_call: .
cdr3_aa: CASSSRGYSSYEQYF
cdr3_nt: TGTGCCAGCAGTTCCAGGGGATACAGTTCCTACGAGCAGTACTTC

v_call: TRBV29-1
j_call: TRBJ2-3
clone_size: .
d_call: TRBD2
cdr3_aa: CSVEGTSGRVIDTQYF
cdr3_nt: TGCAGCGTTGAGGGGACTAGCGGGAGAGTAATAGATACGCAGTATTTT

v_call: TRBV9
j_call: TRBJ1-1
clone_size: .
d_call: .
cdr3_aa: CASSVAGGNEAFF
cdr3_nt: TGTGCCAGCAGCGTAGCTGGAGGAAATGAAGCTTTCTTT

v_call: TRBV4-2
j_call: TRBJ2-5
clone_size: .
d_call: TRBD2
cdr3_aa: CASSQDLSTSGGAGVKETQYF
cdr3_nt: TGTGCCAGCAGCCAAGATCTTTCGACTAGCGGGGGGGCAGGGGTAAAAGAGACCCAGTACTTC

v_call: TRBV30
j_call: TRBJ2-1
clone_size: .
d_call: .
cdr3_aa: CAWRKPGALDEQFF
cdr3_nt: TGTGCCTGGAGAAAACCAGGGGCTCTAGATGAGCAGTTCTTC

v_call: TRBV6-5
j_call: TRBJ2-1
clone_size: .
d_call: TRBD2
cdr3_aa: CASSYSRTSLNEQFF
cdr3_nt: TGTGCCAGCAGTTACTCGCGGACTAGTCTCAATGAGCAGTTCTTC

v_call: TRBV28
j_call: TRBJ1-4
clone_size: .
d_call: .
cdr3_aa: CASSRWGENEKLFF
cdr3_nt: TGTGCCAGCAGCCGCTGGGGAGAAAATGAAAAACTGTTTTTT

v_call: TRBV6-1
j_call: TRBJ2-5
clone_size: .
d_call: TRBD1
cdr3_aa: CASSEGDRGRQETQYF
cdr3_nt: TGTGCCAGCAGTGAAGGGGACAGGGGCCGTCAAGAGACCCAGTACTTC

v_call: TRBV7-6
j_call: TRBJ1-4
clone_size: .
d_call: .
cdr3_aa: CASSSRIYGAPGEKLFF
cdr3_nt: TGTGCCAGCAGCTCCCGGATATATGGGGCGCCGGGTGAAAAACTGTTTTTT

v_call: TRBV4-3
j_call: TRBJ2-2
clone_size: .
d_call: .
cdr3_aa: CASSQEGLNTGELFF
cdr3_nt: TGCGCCAGCAGCCAAGAGGGGCTGAACACCGGGGAGCTGTTTTTT

v_call: TRBV4-3
j_call: TRBJ2-1
clone_size: .
d_call: .
cdr3_aa: CASSQSAGYNEQFF
cdr3_nt: TGCGCCAGCAGCCAATCAGCAGGGTACAATGAGCAGTTCTTC

v_call: TRBV15
j_call: TRBJ2-5
clone_size: few
d_call: TRBD1
cdr3_aa: CATSRGQGDQETQYF
cdr3_nt: TGTGCCACCAGCAGGGGACAGGGGGATCAAGAGACCCAGTACTTC

v_call: TRBV4-3
j_call: TRBJ2-2
clone_size: .
d_call: .
cdr3_aa: CASSQDRRGHGELFF
cdr3_nt: TGCGCCAGCAGCCAAGATCGGCGGGGTCACGGGGAGCTGTTTTTT

v_call: TRBV18
j_call: TRBJ2-5
clone_size: .
d_call: .
cdr3_aa: CASSTGGRETQYF
cdr3_nt: TGTGCCAGCTCAACGGGGGGCCGGGAGACCCAGTACTTC

v_call: TRBV2
j_call: TRBJ2-1
clone_size: .
d_call: .
cdr3_aa: CASRRLTVSSYNEQFF
cdr3_nt: TGTGCCAGCAGGCGATTAACGGTGAGCTCCTACAATGAGCAGTTCTTC

v_call: TRBV29-1
j_call: TRBJ2-7
clone_size: .
d_call: .
cdr3_aa: CSVEKGFGGDPSSYEQYF
cdr3_nt: TGCAGCGTTGAAAAGGGGTTTGGTGGAGATCCAAGCTCCTACGAGCAGTACTTC

v_call: TRBV5-4
j_call: TRBJ1-2
clone_size: .
d_call: TRBD1
cdr3_aa: CASSSELNRGENYGYTF
cdr3_nt: TGTGCCAGCAGCTCGGAACTCAACAGGGGGGAAAACTATGGCTACACCTTC

v_call: TRBV28
j_call: TRBJ2-1
clone_size: .
d_call: TRBD2
cdr3_aa: CASGSSGGIYNEQFF
cdr3_nt: TGTGCCAGCGGATCTAGCGGGGGAATTTACAATGAGCAGTTCTTC

v_call: TRBV6-5
j_call: TRBJ1-2
clone_size: once
d_call: TRBD1
cdr3_aa: CASSTRTGQGGYTF
cdr3_nt: TGTGCCAGCAGTACCCGGACAGGGCAGGGTGGCTACACCTTC

v_call: TRBV10-2
j_call: TRBJ2-7
clone_size: few
d_call: TRBD1
cdr3_aa: CASSGSDRVGEQYF
cdr3_nt: TGCGCCAGCAGTGGCTCCGACAGGGTGGGCGAGCAGTACTTC

v_call: TRBV29-1
j_call: TRBJ2-5
clone_size: .
d_call: .
cdr3_aa: CSVAGRGQETQYF
cdr3_nt: TGCAGCGTTGCCGGGAGAGGGCAAGAGACCCAGTACTTC

v_call: TRBV6-6
j_call: TRBJ1-5
clone_size: .
d_call: TRBD1
cdr3_aa: CASSAGQGTSDQPQHF
cdr3_nt: TGTGCCAGCAGCGCAGGACAGGGAACTTCCGACCAGCCCCAGCATTTT

v_call: TRBV6-1
j_call: TRBJ2-1
clone_size: .
d_call: TRBD1
cdr3_aa: CASSGRDRRYNEQFF
cdr3_nt: TGTGCCAGCAGTGGCCGGGACAGACGCTACAATGAGCAGTTCTTC

v_call: TRBV6-6
j_call: TRBJ1-2
clone_size: .
d_call: .
cdr3_aa: CASSYGGAGGYTF
cdr3_nt: TGTGCCAGCAGTTACGGGGGGGCTGGGGGCTACACCTTC

v_call: TRBV5-1
j_call: TRBJ2-2
clone_size: once
d_call: TRBD2
cdr3_aa: CASSWPGTINTGELFF
cdr3_nt: TGCGCCAGCAGCTGGCCCGGGACTATAAACACCGGGGAGCTGTTTTTT

v_call: TRBV7-2
j_call: TRBJ1-2
clone_size: once
d_call: TRBD1
cdr3_aa: CASSSTGIDGYTF
cdr3_nt: TGTGCCAGCAGCTCGACAGGGATTGACGGCTACACCTTC

v_call: TRBV6-6
j_call: TRBJ2-1
clone_size: .
d_call: TRBD2
cdr3_aa: CASSYPASGSYNEQFF
cdr3_nt: TGTGCCAGCAGTTACCCGGCTAGCGGCTCCTACAATGAGCAGTTCTTC

v_call: TRBV7-2
j_call: TRBJ2-7
clone_size: .
d_call: TRBD2
cdr3_aa: CASSNSGGRSYEQYF
cdr3_nt: TGTGCCAGCAGCAATAGCGGGGGGCGCTCCTACGAGCAGTACTTC

v_call: TRBV5-1
j_call: TRBJ1-2
clone_size: .
d_call: .
cdr3_aa: CASSRQTYGYTF
cdr3_nt: TGCGCCAGCAGCAGACAGACCTATGGCTACACCTTC

v_call: TRBV6-5
j_call: TRBJ1-1
clone_size: .
d_call: TRBD1
cdr3_aa: CASSYLQGVTEAFF
cdr3_nt: TGTGCCAGCAGTTACCTACAGGGGGTCACTGAAGCTTTCTTT

v_call: TRBV4-1
j_call: TRBJ1-1
clone_size: .
d_call: TRBD1
cdr3_aa: CASSQDNRGPDTEAFF
cdr3_nt: TGCGCCAGCAGCCAAGATAACAGGGGGCCGGACACTGAAGCTTTCTTT

v_call: TRBV4-1
j_call: TRBJ2-7
clone_size: .
d_call: TRBD1
cdr3_aa: CASSQTDRALYEQYF
cdr3_nt: TGCGCCAGCAGCCAGACGGACAGGGCCCTGTACGAGCAGTACTTC

v_call: TRBV19
j_call: TRBJ1-1
clone_size: .
d_call: TRBD1
cdr3_aa: CASNRGRNTEAFF
cdr3_nt: TGTGCCAGTAACAGGGGCAGGAACACTGAAGCTTTCTTT

v_call: TRBV5-4
j_call: TRBJ1-4
clone_size: once
d_call: .
cdr3_aa: CASSLANGQTNEKLFF
cdr3_nt: TGTGCCAGCAGCTTGGCCAATGGTCAGACTAATGAAAAACTGTTTTTT

v_call: TRBV28
j_call: TRBJ1-5
clone_size: .
d_call: TRBD1
cdr3_aa: CASSLGQGFNQPQHF
cdr3_nt: TGTGCCAGCAGTTTGGGACAGGGATTCAATCAGCCCCAGCATTTT

v_call: TRBV5-1
j_call: TRBJ2-7
clone_size: .
d_call: TRBD2
cdr3_aa: CASSTGTSGTYEQYF
cdr3_nt: TGCGCCAGCAGCACCGGGACTAGCGGGACTTACGAGCAGTACTTC

v_call: TRBV4-2
j_call: TRBJ1-2
clone_size: .
d_call: TRBD1
cdr3_aa: CASSQETGGHYGYTF
cdr3_nt: TGTGCCAGCAGCCAAGAGACAGGGGGACACTATGGCTACACCTTC

v_call: TRBV9
j_call: TRBJ2-3
clone_size: .
d_call: TRBD2
cdr3_aa: CASSVVGGADTQYF
cdr3_nt: TGTGCCAGCAGCGTAGTTGGGGGGGCAGATACGCAGTATTTT

v_call: TRBV30
j_call: TRBJ2-1
clone_size: .
d_call: .
cdr3_aa: CAGLWGPGGKQFF
cdr3_nt: TGTGCCGGATTGTGGGGCCCGGGCGGTAAGCAGTTCTTC

v_call: TRBV5-1
j_call: TRBJ2-1
clone_size: few
d_call: TRBD2
cdr3_aa: CASSPSAGGPDVEQFF
cdr3_nt: TGCGCCAGCAGCCCCTCAGCGGGAGGGCCGGATGTTGAGCAGTTCTTC

v_call: TRBV4-3
j_call: TRBJ2-5
clone_size: .
d_call: .
cdr3_aa: CASSQEGYGGAETQYF
cdr3_nt: TGCGCCAGCAGCCAAGAAGGGTATGGGGGGGCAGAGACCCAGTACTTC

v_call: TRBV2
j_call: TRBJ1-5
clone_size: .
d_call: .
cdr3_aa: CASSPQGQPQHF
cdr3_nt: TGTGCCAGCAGTCCCCAGGGGCAGCCCCAGCATTTT

v_call: TRBV29-1
j_call: TRBJ2-7
clone_size: .
d_call: TRBD1
cdr3_aa: CSVRRDSLGEQYF
cdr3_nt: TGCAGCGTTAGACGGGACAGTCTGGGCGAGCAGTACTTC

v_call: TRBV4-1
j_call: TRBJ1-2
clone_size: .
d_call: .
cdr3_aa: CASSHGSDSGSYTF
cdr3_nt: TGCGCCAGCAGCCATGGCTCGGATTCGGGGAGCTACACCTTC

v_call: TRBV27
j_call: TRBJ2-1
clone_size: .
d_call: .
cdr3_aa: CASSNTQYNEQFF
cdr3_nt: TGTGCCAGCAGCAACACGCAATACAATGAGCAGTTCTTC